The 15 T cell receptor beta chains listed next were all sequenced from one sample in a study of T-cell reconstitution after alpha-beta-depleted transplantation in children. Unique molecular identifiers were incorporated when the TCRbeta library was constructed. MiXCR was run by TCRdb on the PCR reads, yielding one entry per CDR3 protein. The sample yields 600,000 to 700,000 distinct CDR3 sequences, around 13% seen once. Here the sequenced sample was PBMCs, taken before TCRalphabeta/CD19-depleted stem cell transplant. These receptors came from a girl aged 2-10 years with congenital amegakaryocytic thrombocytopenia, due to receive a stem cell transplant.

The chain is built from TRBV5-1 and TRBJ1-1; 7 bases are shared with TRBD1. This CDR3 spans 13 amino acids. J lost 10 bases, V lost 1 base, and 7 bases had no gene match. From germline, CDR1 is SGHRS and CDR2 YFSETQ. CDR3 residues: CASSLTGEIGAFF. CDR3 bases: TGCGCCAGCAGCTTGACAGGGGAGATTGGAGCTTTCTTT.

The gene calls are TRBV20-1 and TRBJ2-1; 9 nucleotides agree with TRBD2. The CDR3 runs 16 residues. The trim removed 5 bases at V and 4 bases at J, leaving 12 bases unmatched. Germline CDR1 is DFQATT and CDR2 is SNEGSKA (reference sequence). CDR3 protein: CSAGLAGRGGYNEQFF. The CDR3 nucleotides read TGCAGTGCTGGGCTAGCGGGAAGGGGGGGATACAATGAGCAGTTCTTC.

In this sample, this clonotype turned up many times. This chain joins TRBV10-2 and TRBJ1-2; 9 bases line up with TRBD1. The CDR3 runs to 13 residues. The V and J ends lost 8 bases and 0 bases, in that order; junction bases with no gene match: 1. Germline V gene lookup returns CDR1 WSHSY and CDR2 SAAADI. CDR3 sequence (DNA): TGCGCCAGCGGGGACAGGGCTAACTATGGCTACACCTTC. This encodes CASGDRANYGYTF.

This clonotype showed up just a few times. V and J are TRBV7-3 and TRBJ2-1, with TRBD2 matching over 8 bases. The V and J ends lost 5 bases and 4 bases, in that order; junction bases with no gene match: 10. The CDR3 runs 16 residues. Germline V CDR1 and CDR2: SGHTA, FQGTGA. The CDR3 spells CASSPLGGRKYNEQFF. In nucleotides, the CDR3 is TGTGCCAGCAGCCCCTTGGGCGGGAGGAAGTACAATGAGCAGTTCTTC.

This clonotype has only a few counts. The chain carries TRBV20-1 and TRBJ1-1; maybe TRBD1 (6 bases). The CDR3 runs to 13 residues. CDR1 is DFQATT, CDR2 SNEGSKA, per germline (reference sequence). The CDR3 DNA reads TGCAGCCCCGGGGACACAGGGACCACTGAAGCTTTCTTT. This translates into CSPGDTGTTEAFF.

The CDR3 coding sequence is TGTGCCAGCAGCTCAGGGGTAGCCGTCCCCTTCTTC. Translated, it gives CASSSGVAVPFF. This rearrangement joins TRBV28 to TRBJ2-1; tentatively, D is TRBD1 (6 bases). V lost 6 bases, J lost 16 bases, and 19 bases lay in between. Germline V gene sequence: CDR1 MDHEN, CDR2 SYDVKM. The CDR3 has 12 amino acids.

Many counts were recorded for this clonotype. The CDR3 DNA sequence: TGTGCCAGCAGCTTAGCGCTTGGGGGCATAAGAGATACGCAGTATTTT. It specifies CASSLALGGIRDTQYF. The chain joins TRBV7-6 to TRBJ2-3, with D tentatively TRBD1 (6 bases). This CDR3 contains 16 residues. In germline, CDR1 is SGHVS, CDR2 FNYEAQ. The ends were cut back, 0 bases at V and 5 bases at J, with 15 bases in the middle.

This clonotype was seen a few times. The V gene is TRBV11-2, the J gene TRBJ2-7; D is perhaps TRBD1 (5 bases). V was cut by 3 bases and J by 2 bases, with 11 bases left in between. The CDR3 covers 14 residues. The V gene's germline CDR1 is SGHAT and CDR2 FQNNGV. CDR3 amino acids: CASSFAGQTYEQYF. CDR3 nucleotide sequence: TGTGCCAGCAGCTTTGCAGGGCAAACCTACGAGCAGTACTTC.

This clonotype was picked up a small number of times. The chain recombines TRBV3-1 with TRBJ2-4; TRBD2 aligns across 12 bases. The CDR3 has 18 residues. Germline CDR1 is LGHDT and CDR2 is YNNKEL (reference sequence). V shed 4 bases and J 0 bases; nucleotides not matched to a gene: 7. The CDR3 sequence is CASSLLGLAGKAKNIQYF. CDR3 DNA: TGTGCCAGCAGCCTCCTGGGACTAGCGGGCAAAGCCAAAAACATTCAGTACTTC. The variable domain in full, with the rest retrieved from reference TRBV3-1 and TRBJ2-4, is DTAVSQTPKYLVTQMGNDKSIKCEQNLGHDTMYWYKQDSKKFLKIMFSYNNKELIINETVPNRFSPKSPDKAHLNLHINSLELGDSAVYFCASSLLGLAGKAKNIQYFGAGTRLSVL.

On this clonotype itself: A read error may explain this, as a much larger clone is one base away. The rearrangement joins TRBV7-2 to TRBJ2-3; D is uncertain. Germline V gives CDR1 SGHTA, CDR2 FQGNSA. Trimming cost V 4 bases and J 6 bases, with 11 bases left between them. This CDR3 contains 13 residues. CDR3 protein: CASSSWFGDTQYF. The CDR3 nucleotides read TGTGCCAGCAGCTCCTGGTTTGGGGATACGCAGTATTTT.

In regard to this clonotype: Germline and junction disagree at one end, which may indicate a read error. The chain couples TRBV2 to TRBJ2-1; TRBD1 might be the D (5 bases). The CDR3 totals 15 residues. Germline assignment: CDR1 SNHLY and CDR2 FYNNEI. CDR3 sequence reads: CASSEGGLTNNEQLF. The CDR3 region has the DNA TGTGCCAGCAGTGAAGGGGGCCTGACGAACAATGAGCAGCTCTTC.

The chain couples TRBV20-1 to TRBJ2-5, with D possibly TRBD1 on 6 matching bases. Per germline, CDR1 DFQATT and CDR2 SNEGSKA (reference sequence). The CDR3 consists of 15 residues. With 5 bases removed from V and 5 bases from J, the gap between germline ends came to 21 bases. CDR3 sequence reads: CSAEGRRGKVETQYF. The DNA for the CDR3 is TGCAGTGCTGAGGGGCGAAGGGGGAAGGTGGAGACCCAGTACTTC.

In this sample, this clonotype turned up a few times. This sequence joins TRBV2 and TRBJ2-7; 10 bases map to TRBD2. CDR1 and CDR2 (germline): SNHLY, FYNNEI. Trimming took 3 bases from V and 4 from J; bases not matched to a gene: 6. The CDR3 contains 15 residues. The CDR3 reads CASSDSGRSEYEQYF. The CDR3 nucleotides are TGTGCCAGCAGTGATAGCGGGAGGTCGGAATACGAGCAGTACTTC.

The V gene is TRBV21-1, the J gene TRBJ2-3; TRBD2 is the table's D call and was not checked against the DNA. TRBV21-1 is noted as a pseudogene. The CDR3 contains 15 residues. The CDR3 reads CASSNEGRVPDTQYF. As DNA, the CDR3 is TGTGCCAGCAGCAATGAGGGCAGGGTGCCAGATACGCAGTATTTT.

The V gene is TRBV27, the J gene TRBJ2-1, with 12 nucleotides matching TRBD2. V was clipped by 5 bases and J by 6 bases; unmatched bases: 8. This CDR3 has 16 residues. CDR1 MNHEY and CDR2 SMNVEV come from the germline V gene (reference sequence). CDR3 in amino acids: CASSEIPSGRANEQFF. The DNA for the CDR3 is TGTGCCAGCAGTGAAATTCCTAGCGGGAGGGCCAATGAGCAGTTCTTC.